Shown below are 5 T cell receptor beta chains from a single sample sequenced in a study of shared clonotypes between healthy human individuals. Profiled with immunoSEQ multiplex PCR; TCRdb holds only in-frame clones, not every one. This table has about 470,000 clones, about 76% appearing once. Sample: PBMCs. The receptors derive from a woman in her thirties or forties in good health. Some clones in this sample may be carry-over from other donors' samples.

V usage is TRBV9 and J usage is TRBJ2-1; D may match TRBD1 or TRBD2 (5 bases each). V lost 1 base, J lost 3 bases, and 11 bases lay in between. This CDR3 comprises 15 residues. Germline V CDR1 and CDR2: SGDLS, YYNGEE. CDR3 in amino acids: CASSVLGEHYNEQFF. The DNA for the CDR3 is TGTGCCAGCAGCGTATTGGGGGAACACTACAATGAGCAGTTCTTC.

This chain links TRBV2 with TRBJ2-2; 10 bases match TRBD2. Germline CDR1 and CDR2: SNHLY and FYNNEI. CDR3 size: 15 residues. The junction had 3 bases not matched to a gene; V was cut back by 2 bases and J by 6 bases. Here the CDR3 DNA reads TGTGCCAGCAGTGAAACTAGCGGGGTGGCCGGGGAGCTGTTTTTT. Amino acids: CASSETSGVAGELFF.

This clone was counted a single time. This chain connects TRBV6-6 to TRBJ2-1; the D gene could be TRBD1 or TRBD2 (5 bases each). CDR3 length: 11 amino acids. Trimming removed 6 bases from V and 8 bases from J, with 8 bases in between. Germline V gene data show CDR1 as MNHNY and CDR2 as SVGAGI (reference sequence). The CDR3 sequence: CASRGTDEQFF. In nucleotides, the CDR3 is TGTGCCAGCAGAGGGACGGATGAGCAGTTCTTC.

The chain carries TRBV12-5 and TRBJ2-1; D uncertain. The germline gives CDR1 LGHNT, CDR2 FRNRAP. The germline V and J ends were trimmed by 4 bases and 0 bases, with 4 bases remaining between them. The CDR3 length is 13 residues. CDR3: CASGWSSYNEQFF. CDR3 nucleotides: TGTGCTAGTGGTTGGAGCTCCTACAATGAGCAGTTCTTC.

The V and J genes are TRBV18 and TRBJ2-3, with D unresolved. Germline V gives CDR1 KGHSH, CDR2 LQKENI. Trimming shortened V by 2 bases and J by 5 bases, and 8 bases separated the two germline ends. CDR3 length: 13 residues. CDR3 protein: CASSPSMVDTQYF. The DNA of the CDR3 is TGTGCCAGCTCACCATCGATGGTAGATACGCAGTATTTT.